This T cell receptor (beta chain) emerged from a study of T cells expressing NK-cell markers. Study conclusions and caveats: Uncertainty persisted over the HCMV specificity of expanded NKG2C+ T cell clones. Researchers report these clonotypes also headed the CD3+CD56-NKG2C+ fraction in several donors. Dominant NKG2C+ clonotypes accounted for roughly 1.0-8% of CD8+ T cells in six or seven donors.

Reprocessing the 5' RACE reads, TCRdb reports a single entry for every CDR3 protein and omits DNA. The sample has about 160,000 distinct CDR3 sequences; the top ten hold roughly 21%. Germline values: CDR1 MNHNS, CDR2 SASEGT. CDR3 length equals 17 residues. On this clonotype: Its target is not known.

Sequenced material: blood T cells: a sorted CD56 or NKG2C T cell subset, CD4+ or CD8+ T cells, or bulk PBMC T cells (not recorded which). This sequence was found in a man aged 18-69 years in good health. The gene calls are TRBV6-1 and TRBJ2-5; the D call of TRBD2 rests on TCRdb alone, since no DNA is present to check it. The CDR3 region is CASTLPRVRWTEETQYF.